This T cell receptor (beta chain) appears in the sequencing data of a study of CD8 T cells in Susac syndrome. A quantity of about 0.5 to 1 ug RNA underwent reverse transcription using random hexamers. The amplification used immunoSEQ multiplex PCR on TCR beta CDR3; it spanned 54 Vbeta and 13 Jbeta. TCRdb re-called the immunoSEQ multiplex PCR reads with MiXCR, one entry per CDR3 protein. The sample carries around 200,000 distinct CDR3 sequences, approximately 94% recorded once. CD8+ and CD4+ T cells from blood underwent TCR beta sequencing. Concerning this clonotype: Its target is unknown.

General study results and limits: The CD4+ T cell repertoires, which came from Susac syndrome patients, showed no sign of clonal expansion.

From germline, CDR1 is ENHRY and CDR2 SYGVKD. Trimming removed 7 bases from V and 5 bases from J; junction bases left unmatched: 4. The CDR3 is 12 amino acids. The chain links TRBV10-3 to TRBJ2-7; 8 nucleotides match TRBD1. The origin of this receptor is a human donor with Susac syndrome. Sequenced input: CD4+ T cells from PBMCs. DNA of the CDR3: TGTGCCATCAAGAGGGGACAGGACGAGCAGTACTTC. It encodes CAIKRGQDEQYF.